Listed here are 20 T cell receptor beta chains from one sample, sequenced in a study of T cells after yellow fever vaccination. TCRdb re-called the 5' RACE reads with MiXCR, one entry per CDR3 protein. The table shows about 300,000 distinct CDR3 sequences, with around 7.3% occurring only once. The specimen comprised PBMCs, sampled around 45 days after the first yellow fever vaccination. The receptors come from a man between 18 and 29 years old who received the YFV17D yellow fever vaccine.

This clonotype showed up just a few times. This sequence joins TRBV5-4 and TRBJ1-1, with TRBD1 as a possible D gene (6 bases). The CDR3 sequence is 15 residues long. Trimming removed 4 bases at V and 0 bases at J, with 13 bases between. Germline V gene data show CDR1 as SGHNT and CDR2 as YYREEE (reference sequence). CDR3 coding DNA: TGTGCCAGCAGCCCACCTCAGGGGATGAACACTGAAGCTTTCTTT. It codes for CASSPPQGMNTEAFF. Together with reference TRBV5-4 and TRBJ1-1, the CDR3 gives the full variable domain: ETGVTQSPTHLIKTRGQQVTLRCSSQSGHNTVSWYQQALGQGPQFIFQYYREEENGRGNFPPRFSGLQFPNYSSELNVNALELDDSALYLCASSPPQGMNTEAFFGQGTRLTVV.

This clonotype was recorded a few times. The gene calls are TRBV7-9 and TRBJ2-5, with a weak D call TRBD1 (6 bases). CDR3 length: 14 amino acids. Per the germline V gene, CDR1 is SEHNR and CDR2 is FQNEAQ (reference sequence). V was clipped by 3 bases and J by 5 bases, with 13 bases between them. The CDR3 loop is CASSFWGLRETQYF. The CDR3, as DNA: TGTGCCAGCAGCTTCTGGGGGCTTCGGGAGACCCAGTACTTC.

There are a few counts of this clonotype. This chain links TRBV6-2 or TRBV6-3 with TRBJ2-7; unclear D gene. Germline CDR1 is MNHEY and CDR2 is SVGEGT. The CDR3 has 15 residues. Trimming removed 6 bases at V and 2 bases at J, with 17 bases between. In nucleotides, the CDR3 is TGTGCCAGCAGCTCCTTCCCCGGCGGAACCTACGAGCAGTACTTC. Translating it yields CASSSFPGGTYEQYF.

The chain links TRBV27 to TRBJ2-7; 7 bases line up with TRBD1. The CDR3 is made up of 14 amino acids. Germline lookup yields CDR1 MNHEY and CDR2 SMNVEV (reference sequence). V trimming: 6 bases; J trimming: 1 base; junction bases outside the gene matches: 6. The CDR3 here is CASRSPGQSYEQYF. CDR3 coding DNA: TGTGCCAGCAGGTCCCCGGGACAGTCCTACGAGCAGTACTTC.

The rearrangement joins TRBV7-6 to TRBJ2-7; tentatively, D is TRBD1 (6 bases). Per germline, CDR1 SGHVS and CDR2 FNYEAQ. The V gene lost 1 base and the J gene lost 1 base, with 17 bases spanning the gap. The CDR3 has 17 amino acids. The DNA of the CDR3 is TGTGCCAGCAGCTTAGTTGCTGGACAGAGAGATTCCTACGAGCAGTACTTC. The encoded protein is CASSLVAGQRDSYEQYF.

This clonotype was detected ten times or more. This chain joins TRBV9 and TRBJ1-6, with TRBD1 matching 7 bases. V was pared by 0 bases and J by 9 bases, with 6 bases of the junction left unmatched. The V gene's germline CDR1 is SGDLS and CDR2 YYNGEE. The length of the CDR3 is 15 residues. The chain's CDR3 is CASSVEGTVSSPLHF. For the CDR3, the DNA is TGTGCCAGCAGCGTAGAGGGGACAGTAAGTTCACCCCTCCACTTT.

The chain recombines TRBV7-9 with TRBJ2-5; 8 positions match TRBD2. J gave up 2 bases and V 8 bases, and 4 bases lay outside the gene matches. Germline V gene sequence: CDR1 SEHNR, CDR2 FQNEAQ (reference sequence). The CDR3 sequence is 13 residues long. CDR3 region: CASGSGGQETQYF. The DNA of the CDR3 is TGTGCCAGCGGCAGCGGGGGTCAAGAGACCCAGTACTTC.

This clonotype came up many times. This CDR3 reads CASSTLADNNEQFF. CDR3 bases: TGTGCCAGCAGTACCCTAGCGGACAACAATGAGCAGTTCTTC. The genes are TRBV6-1 and TRBJ2-1, with 7 bases fitting TRBD2. The V gene end was trimmed by 5 bases and the J gene end by 5 bases; junction bases not matched to a gene: 6. The germline V gene encodes CDR1 MNHNS and CDR2 SASEGT. The CDR3 totals 14 residues.

This clonotype was picked up a small number of times. V gene TRBV12-3 or TRBV12-4 combines with J gene TRBJ1-1, with TRBD1 as a possible D gene (6 bases). The ends were cut back, 6 bases at V and 4 bases at J, with 15 bases in the middle. The CDR3 is made up of 14 amino acids. In DNA form, the CDR3 reads TGTGCCAGCAGCCTCAGGGGAGTCAGCACTGAAGCTTTCTTT. This translates into CASSLRGVSTEAFF.

This clonotype was counted ten times or more. The chain is built from TRBV4-1 and TRBJ2-7, with D perhaps given as TRBD1 or TRBD2 (5 bases each). V was shortened by 4 bases and J by 6 bases, with 16 bases between the two germline ends. Germline values: CDR1 MGHRA, CDR2 YSYEKL. This CDR3 comprises 14 residues. CDR3 loop: CASSPTPAGAEQYF. The CDR3 nucleotides are TGCGCCAGCAGCCCCACACCCGCCGGGGCCGAGCAGTACTTC.

This clonotype was seen more than once but under ten times. The J gene is TRBJ2-2, the V gene TRBV12-5, with a weak D call TRBD1 (5 bases). Germline assignment: CDR1 LGHNT and CDR2 FRNRAP. Trimming removed 5 bases from V and 5 bases from J, with 12 bases in between. This CDR3 has 14 amino acids. The CDR3 nucleotides read TGTGCTAGTGGTCCGGACACCTCGACCGGGGAGCTGTTTTTT. Protein sequence: CASGPDTSTGELFF. Using reference TRBV12-5 and TRBJ2-2 for the parts outside the CDR3, the full variable domain is DARVTQTPRHKVTEMGQEVTMRCQPILGHNTVFWYRQTMMQGLELLAYFRNRAPLDDSGMPKDRFSAEMPDATLATLKIQPSEPRDSAVYFCASGPDTSTGELFFGEGSRLTVL.

This clonotype has at least ten counts. The chain combines TRBV7-2 with TRBJ2-1; 11 nucleotides agree with TRBD2. Per the germline V gene, CDR1 is SGHTA and CDR2 is FQGNSA. The J segment lost 7 bases and the V segment lost 3 bases, leaving 8 bases of the junction unmatched. The CDR3 has 16 amino acids. Here the CDR3 reads CASSFSGGAFGNEQFF. In DNA, the CDR3 is TGTGCCAGCAGCTTTAGCGGGGGGGCCTTCGGGAATGAGCAGTTCTTC.

The chain uses TRBV7-9 and TRBJ2-3, with TRBD1 matching over 8 bases. V shed 5 bases, J shed 6 bases, and the junction held 13 bases outside the gene matches. In germline, CDR1 is SEHNR, CDR2 FQNEAQ (reference sequence). The CDR3 has 16 residues. CDR3 sequence reads: CASSPATGEVQDTQYF. For the CDR3, the DNA is TGTGCCAGCAGCCCAGCGACAGGGGAGGTCCAGGATACGCAGTATTTT.

This clonotype was observed a few times. The chain carries TRBV20-1 and TRBJ2-1; 11 bases line up with TRBD2. V trimming: 2 bases; J trimming: 2 bases; junction bases outside the gene matches: 17. CDR1 is DFQATT, CDR2 SNEGSKA, per germline (reference sequence). This CDR3 has 20 amino acids. CDR3 sequence reads: CSARTIQGTSGGGTYNEQFF. CDR3 DNA sequence: TGCAGTGCTAGAACCATTCAGGGGACTAGCGGTGGTGGAACCTACAATGAGCAGTTCTTC.

This clonotype was picked up a small number of times. The rearrangement links TRBV18 to TRBJ2-7; tentatively, D is TRBD1 or TRBD2 (5 bases each). Germline lookup yields CDR1 KGHSH and CDR2 LQKENI. V dropped 4 bases and J dropped 4 bases, with 23 bases sitting between them. The CDR3 consists of 17 residues. The CDR3 DNA follows: TGTGCCAGCTCACGGAGCCCTACCGGGACCCACGGTTACGAGCAGTACTTC. Translated: CASSRSPTGTHGYEQYF.

This clonotype has more than one count but fewer than ten. This rearrangement joins TRBV12-3 or TRBV12-4 to TRBJ2-7, with 7 nucleotides matching TRBD2. The CDR3 is made up of 13 amino acids. V lost 6 bases and J lost 3; bases outside the gene matches: 5. Here the CDR3 reads CASSMGGYYEQYV. The CDR3 DNA sequence: TGTGCCAGCAGCATGGGAGGGTACTACGAGCAGTACGTC.

This clonotype was counted ten times or more. The CDR3 DNA follows: TGCGCCAGCAGCCGGGGGACAGGAGTGACAGATACGCAGTATTTT. This translates into CASSRGTGVTDTQYF. The chain joins TRBV5-1 to TRBJ2-3; 8 bases align to TRBD1. Germline CDR1 is SGHRS and CDR2 is YFSETQ. V trimming: 4 bases; J trimming: 3 bases; junction bases outside the gene matches: 7. The CDR3 loop spans 15 amino acids.

This chain joins TRBV5-1 and TRBJ2-5; D uncertain. Germline V lookup: CDR1 SGHRS, CDR2 YFSETQ. This CDR3 region has 13 residues. V dropped 4 bases and J dropped 2 bases, with 9 bases sitting between them. Here the CDR3 reads CASSPGPQETQYF. The CDR3 nucleotides read TGCGCCAGCAGCCCCGGACCACAAGAGACCCAGTACTTC.

This chain links TRBV5-1 with TRBJ2-4, with 7 bases fitting TRBD1. The CDR3 is 17 amino acids. The junction had 9 bases not matched to a gene; V was cut back by 0 bases and J by 3 bases. CDR1 is SGHRS and CDR2 is YFSETQ in the germline V gene. DNA of the CDR3: TGCGCCAGCAGCTTGGAGACAGGGATAGTTGACAAAAACATTCAGTACTTC. Protein: CASSLETGIVDKNIQYF.

This sequence joins TRBV4-2 and TRBJ2-7; 9 nucleotides agree with TRBD1. Germline CDR1 reads LGHNA; CDR2 reads YNFKEQ. CDR3 length: 15 residues. The V gene end was trimmed by 1 base and the J gene end by 3 bases; junction bases not matched to a gene: 4. The CDR3 nucleotides are TGTGCCAGCAGCCAAGGCGGGACAGGGTGCTACGAGCAGTACGTC. It encodes CASSQGGTGCYEQYV.